A single sample is the source of the 5 T cell receptor beta chains below, sequenced in a study of cytomegalovirus exposure and HLA in healthy donors. PCR employed 60 Vbeta and 13 Jbeta primers. The method was immunoSEQ multiplex PCR; TCRdb's version includes in-frame clones alone and lacks a portion of them. The repertoire table contains approximately 150,000 clones. Sequencing input: PBMCs. Receptors originate from a male donor in good health and CMV-seronegative.

The V and J genes are TRBV14 and TRBJ1-5; D is possibly TRBD1 (6 bases). V was shortened by 2 bases and J by 5 bases, with 19 bases between the two germline ends. CDR1 SGHDN and CDR2 FVKESK come from the germline V gene. This CDR3 has 17 residues. Here the CDR3 DNA reads TGTGCCAGCAGCCAAAAACAGGGCAGGCCGCGGTATCAGCCCCAGCATTTT. It translates to CASSQKQGRPRYQPQHF.

The chain uses TRBV6-5 and TRBJ2-3; TRBD1 is a possible D gene (5 bases). The germline V gene has CDR1 MNHEY and CDR2 SVGAGI. The V gene lost 11 bases and the J gene lost 2 bases, with 17 bases spanning the gap. The CDR3 sequence is 14 residues long. CDR3 residues: CASRGNRNTDTQYF. In DNA, the CDR3 is TGTGCCTCCCGAGGTAACAGGAACACAGATACGCAGTATTTT.

The V gene is TRBV4-3, the J gene TRBJ2-3; D possibly corresponds to TRBD1 (5 bases). CDR1 and CDR2 from the germline V gene are LGHNA and YSLEER. Trimming pared 2 bases from V and 3 bases from J, leaving 21 bases between. This CDR3 comprises 18 residues. CDR3 sequence reads: CASSQRQQRIASTDTQYF. CDR3 in DNA: TGCGCCAGCAGCCAACGACAGCAGAGAATAGCAAGTACAGATACGCAGTATTTT.

The chain has TRBV5-1 and TRBJ1-2; 9 nucleotides line up with TRBD1. The CDR3 runs to 14 residues. Germline V CDR1 and CDR2: SGHRS, YFSETQ. The V segment lost 2 bases and the J segment 2 bases; nucleotides outside the gene matches: 1. The CDR3 DNA reads as TGCGCCAGCAGCTTAGGGACAGGGAACTATGGCTACACCTTC. Translating it yields CASSLGTGNYGYTF.

V is TRBV5-1 and J is TRBJ2-3; TRBD2 matches at 11 bases. From germline, CDR1 is SGHRS and CDR2 YFSETQ. The J segment lost 5 bases and the V segment lost 4 bases, leaving 15 bases of the junction unmatched. This CDR3 is 18 amino acids long. CDR3 sequence (DNA): TGCGCCAGCAGCCAGATGCACAATCTAGCGGGAGGAGGAGATACGCAGTATTTT. Its protein is CASSQMHNLAGGGDTQYF.